This TCR beta chain stems from a study of control samples from healthy donors and cancer patients. This clone was counted once. Assay: immunoSEQ multiplex PCR; the TCRdb copy retains only in-frame clones and omits some. The table lists under 150,000 clones, about 85% of them singletons, with roughly 9% in the top ten. The sequenced sample consisted of blood. The receptor comes from a woman in her twenties or thirties in good health.

In DNA, the CDR3 is TGTGCCAGCAGGGGGGACATTTCCTACGAGCAGTACTTC. Encoded protein: CASRGDISYEQYF. This chain uses TRBV2 with TRBJ2-7; D is possibly TRBD1 (6 bases). This CDR3 is 13 amino acids long. Germline V gene sequence: CDR1 SNHLY, CDR2 FYNNEI. Trimming pared 6 bases from V and 1 base from J, leaving 10 bases between.